Many counts were recorded for the clone carrying this TCR beta chain. Preparation of the TCRbeta library involved a method that used unique molecular identifiers. TCRdb fed the PCR reads into MiXCR, producing one record per CDR3 protein. The sample carries under 300,000 distinct CDR3 sequences, 9.7% recorded once. The entry originates in a study of T-cell reconstitution after alpha-beta-depleted transplantation in children. The CDR3 consists of 19 residues. V was cut by 4 bases and J by 4 bases, with 26 bases left in between. CDR1 is SGHDN, CDR2 FVKESK, per germline. The chain is built from TRBV14 and TRBJ2-1, with D possibly being TRBD1 or TRBD2 (5 bases each). The sequenced sample was PBMCs from the stem cell graft donor, obtained from the stem cell graft. The TCR sequence derives from a human donor who donated a stem cell graft to a child with SCID. The CDR3 loop is CASSPLRGKGMEIYNEQFF. The CDR3 coding sequence is TGTGCCAGCAGCCCGCTTCGAGGGAAGGGGATGGAAATATACAATGAGCAGTTCTTC.